The following is a T cell receptor beta chain sequence with its context. The target antigen is unknown. This sample is drawn from a study of shared clonotypes between healthy human individuals. CDR1 and CDR2 (germline): SGHTA, FQGNSA. V was clipped by 1 base and J by 0 bases, with 20 bases between them. CDR3 length: 19 residues. The table came from immunoSEQ multiplex PCR; TCRdb's copy has only in-frame clones and leaves some out. The sample consists of about 980,000 clones, approximately 80% of them appearing once. Study-wide results and limits: Among non-shared clonotypes, generation probabilities were lower than among those shared by all four donors.

The chain is built from TRBV7-2 and TRBJ2-3, with D perhaps given as TRBD1 or TRBD2 (5 bases each). This TCR was sampled from a man younger than 35 in good health. Sequenced: memory CD4+ T cells sorted from blood. Subset defined: CD45RA-negative fraction. CDR3 region: CASSLVGVGRGYSTDTQYF. DNA of the CDR3: TGTGCCAGCAGCTTAGTGGGGGTGGGTCGCGGATATAGCACAGATACGCAGTATTTT.